The next 10 T cell receptor beta chains were all read from a single sample in a study of tissue T cells after allogeneic stem cell transplantation. Profiled with immunoSEQ multiplex PCR; TCRdb holds only in-frame clones, not every one. The repertoire has about 48,000 clones, about 73% of them found once; the top ten carry 0.55%. Material for sequencing was sorted cells pooled from one or two spleens. The source of these receptors is a pool of C57BL/6 mice in good health.

Comment on this clone: These gene names are mouse names. Read coverage stops 1 residue before the CDR3 terminus; the germline J gene supplies the remainder. The chain is built from TRBV5 and TRBJ1-5; D is unresolved. V was trimmed by 0 bases and J by 6 bases, leaving 6 bases between them. This CDR3 has 13 amino acids. The germline V gene encodes CDR1 LGHNA and CDR2 YNLKQL (reference sequence). CDR3 DNA (partial): TGTGCCAGCAGCCAAGAAGGGATCCAGGCTCCGCTT. It translates to CASSQEGIQAPL. The full CDR3 protein is CASSQEGIQAPLF.

To note about this clone: Mouse names are used for the genes. The CDR3 goes on 1 residue after the read ends, and that part is filled in from the germline J gene. The same CDR3 arises from other DNA sequences in this sample as well. This chain connects TRBV3 to TRBJ1-4; TRBD1 matches 9 bases. After removal of 0 bases from V and 4 bases from J, the junction contained 3 bases not matched to a gene. Germline CDR1 and CDR2: SNHLY and FYNGKV (reference sequence). CDR3 length: 16 residues. The DNA read from the CDR3 is TGTGCCAGCAGCTTAGCGCCGGGACAGGGCAACGAAAGATTATTT. It specifies CASSLAPGQGNERLF. The whole CDR3 sequence is CASSLAPGQGNERLFF. Complete variable domain (other parts from reference TRBV3 and TRBJ1-4): GPKVLQIPSHQIIDMGQMVTLNCDPVSNHLYFYWYKQILGQQMEFLVNFYNGKVMEKSKLFKDQFSVERPDGSYFTLKIQPTALEDSAVYFCASSLAPGQGNERLFFGHGTKLSVL.

Notes on this clone: The gene names here belong to mouse. The sequenced fragment ends 1 residue before the CDR3 boundary, so the rest is inferred from the germline J gene. This chain links TRBV26 with TRBJ1-6; unclear D gene. TRBJ1-6 is labeled an ORF, and its function is uncertain. The V gene's germline CDR1 is KGHPV and CDR2 FQNQEV (reference sequence). V gave up 2 bases and J gave up 3 bases, with 5 bases separating them. The CDR3 has 14 residues. Incomplete CDR3 DNA: TGTGCCAGCAGTCTGAACAGCTATAATTCGCCCCTCTAC. Amino acids: CASSLNSYNSPLY. Given in full, the CDR3 is CASSLNSYNSPLYF.

As regards this clone: The gene symbols are mouse symbols. Coverage ceases 1 residue before the CDR3 finishes, and the germline J gene fills in the end. The V and J genes are TRBV15 and TRBJ1-6; no clear D. TRBJ1-6 counts as an open reading frame of uncertain function. CDR1 SGHND and CDR2 FRSKSL come from the germline V gene. Trimming cost V 4 bases and J 2 bases, with 0 bases left between them. The CDR3 contains 12 residues. Partial CDR3 DNA: TGTGCCAGCAGTTCCTATAATTCGCCCCTCTAC. Its protein product is CASSSYNSPLY. The entire CDR3 reads CASSSYNSPLYF.

Notes on this clone: Here the gene names and germline are mouse. Read data end 1 residue before the CDR3 end; the end is taken from the germline J gene. The chain has TRBV12-1 and TRBJ1-6; weak D call: TRBD1 (5 bases). TRBJ1-6 is filed as an ORF, its function uncertain. CDR3 size: 15 residues. From germline, CDR1 is SGHSN and CDR2 HYEKVE. The germline V and J ends were trimmed by 0 bases and 5 bases, with 10 bases remaining between them. The part of the CDR3 DNA that was read is TGTGCCAGCTCTCTCGAGGGGAGGGATAATTCGCCCCTCTAC. Its protein product is CASSLEGRDNSPLY. The whole CDR3 region reads CASSLEGRDNSPLYF.

Concerning this clone: Gene names refer to mouse genes. Read sequence stops 1 residue before the CDR3 end, and the germline J gene provides the missing end. The J gene is TRBJ2-7, the V gene TRBV19; D possibly uses TRBD1 or TRBD2 (5 bases each). The ends were cut back, 2 bases at V and 7 bases at J, with 19 bases in the middle. The CDR3 totals 15 residues. In germline, CDR1 is FNHDT, CDR2 SITEND (reference sequence). CDR3 bases read: TGTGCCAGCAGTATCCCCCCGGGACCCGCCCTGGAACAGTAC. Protein product: CASSIPPGPALEQY. In full, the CDR3 is CASSIPPGPALEQYF.

In the case of this clone: Gene names and germline match the mouse. From the germline J gene comes the end of the CDR3, since the read stops 1 residue before it. The chain has TRBV13-1 and TRBJ2-1; TRBD2 matches at 8 bases. Germline V lookup: CDR1 NSHNY, CDR2 SYGAGN. After removal of 0 bases from V and 3 bases from J, the junction contained 2 bases not matched to a gene. This CDR3 comprises 15 residues. The sequenced CDR3 bases are TGTGCCAGCAGTGATGATGGGGGGGGCTATGCTGAGCAGTTC. Its translation: CASSDDGGGYAEQF. The entire CDR3 protein is CASSDDGGGYAEQFF.

With respect to this clone: Gene names and germline match the mouse. The sequence runs out 1 residue before the end of the CDR3; the remainder is reconstructed from the germline J gene. The chain couples TRBV5 to TRBJ2-1, with D perhaps matching TRBD2 (6 bases). CDR3 length equals 14 residues. The V end lost 3 bases, the J end lost 5 bases, and 11 bases lay between the germline ends. The germline V gene encodes CDR1 LGHNA and CDR2 YNLKQL (reference sequence). Incomplete CDR3 DNA: TGTGCCAGCAGCCATGGCTGGGGAAATGCTGAGCAGTTC. Its translation: CASSHGWGNAEQF. The whole CDR3 region reads CASSHGWGNAEQFF.

A remark on this clone: Gene names are the mouse ones. The read halts 1 residue ahead of the CDR3 end, with the missing end drawn from the germline J gene. The chain links TRBV12-2 to TRBJ2-3; the D is unclear. This CDR3 has 13 amino acids. V shed 0 bases and J shed 0 bases, with 3 bases lying between them. Germline CDR1 reads SGHLS; CDR2 reads HYDKME. The part of the CDR3 DNA that was read is TGTGCCAGCTCTCTCTCAAGTGCAGAAACGCTGTAT. This sequence encodes CASSLSSAETLY. In full, the CDR3 reads CASSLSSAETLYF.

This clone was detected only a few times. Gene and germline names: mouse. The read terminates 1 residue before the CDR3 end, so the remaining end is supplied by the germline J gene. The V and J genes are TRBV26 and TRBJ1-5; 12 bases align to TRBD1. CDR3 size: 15 residues. In germline, CDR1 is KGHPV, CDR2 FQNQEV (reference sequence). Losses at the gene ends were 5 bases for V and 6 bases for J; bases not matched to a gene: 5. CDR3: CASSFPGQGAQAPLF. The covered CDR3 bases are TGTGCCAGCAGTTTTCCGGGACAGGGGGCCCAGGCTCCGCTT.